These T cell receptor beta chains were read from a single sample in a study of PD-1 blockade in classical Hodgkin lymphoma. Only in-frame clones appear in the TCRdb table, and some are missing; sequencing was by immunoSEQ multiplex PCR. The table includes around 26,000 clones, about 90% detected once. Sequencing used CD4+ T cells from blood. The receptors here all came from a human donor with classical Hodgkin lymphoma. CDR3s include the opening cysteine and the closing phenylalanine or tryptophan. A D gene is named only where the DNA matches it firmly. Clone size is given for some rows only: seen once, a few or many times, or a class if the clone is expanded.

v_call: TRBV5-4
d_call: NA
j_call: TRBJ1-3
clone_size: NA
cdr3_nt: TGTGCCAGCAGCCCCGGAACGAGCTCTGGAAACACCATATATTTT
cdr3_aa: CASSPGTSSGNTIYF

v_call: TRBV5-1
d_call: TRBD1
j_call: TRBJ1-1
clone_size: once
cdr3_nt: TGCGCCAGCAGCCGGGGCCCGACAGGGTTGGACACTGAAGCTTTCTTT
cdr3_aa: CASSRGPTGLDTEAFF

v_call: TRBV5-4
d_call: NA
j_call: TRBJ1-6
clone_size: NA
cdr3_nt: TGTGCCAGCAGCTCTGGGGGGAGCTCCTATAATTCACCCCTCCACTTT
cdr3_aa: CASSSGGSSYNSPLHF

v_call: TRBV15
d_call: NA
j_call: TRBJ1-6
clone_size: NA
cdr3_nt: TGTGCCACCAGCAGAGAAGCCGTGTTAGGTTCACCCCTCCACTTT
cdr3_aa: CATSREAVLGSPLHF

v_call: TRBV7-2
d_call: TRBD2
j_call: TRBJ2-3
clone_size: NA
cdr3_nt: TGTGCCAGCAGCCCTAGCGGGGGGGCGTATACGCAGTATTTT
cdr3_aa: CASSPSGGAYTQYF

v_call: TRBV7-8
d_call: NA
j_call: TRBJ1-5
clone_size: NA
cdr3_nt: TGTGCCAGCAGCCGTACGGGCCACAGCAATCAGCCCCAGCATTTT
cdr3_aa: CASSRTGHSNQPQHF

v_call: TRBV18
d_call: NA
j_call: TRBJ2-3
clone_size: NA
cdr3_nt: TGTGCCAGCTCCCCACCCCTGGGCACAGATACGCAGTATTTT
cdr3_aa: CASSPPLGTDTQYF

v_call: TRBV7-2
d_call: NA
j_call: TRBJ1-2
clone_size: NA
cdr3_nt: TGTGCCAGCAGCCCCCGAGCGGGGAGGCATGGCTACACCTTC
cdr3_aa: CASSPRAGRHGYTF

v_call: TRBV4-3
d_call: NA
j_call: TRBJ2-5
clone_size: NA
cdr3_nt: TGCGCCAGCAGCCCCCCTTCGGGGGTTCGGTACTTC
cdr3_aa: CASSPPSGVRYF

v_call: TRBV11-1
d_call: TRBD1
j_call: TRBJ2-2
clone_size: once
cdr3_nt: TGTGCCAGCAGCTTGCGGGACAGGGACGCCGGGGAGCTGTTTTTT
cdr3_aa: CASSLRDRDAGELFF

v_call: TRBV5-6
d_call: NA
j_call: TRBJ2-7
clone_size: NA
cdr3_nt: TGTGCCAGCAGCTCAAAAGGGGGCGGGGGCATAGGCGAGCAGTACTTC
cdr3_aa: CASSSKGGGGIGEQYF

v_call: TRBV2
d_call: NA
j_call: TRBJ2-3
clone_size: NA
cdr3_nt: TGTGCCAGCAGTGAAAGCGGGGCGGAGGGGGGCACAGATACGCAGTATTTT
cdr3_aa: CASSESGAEGGTDTQYF

v_call: TRBV7-9
d_call: NA
j_call: TRBJ2-1
clone_size: NA
cdr3_nt: TGTGCCAGCAGCACAAGGGTGGCTATACTGCAGTTCTTC
cdr3_aa: CASSTRVAILQFF

v_call: TRBV29-1
d_call: TRBD1
j_call: TRBJ2-5
clone_size: NA
cdr3_nt: TGCAGCGTTGAGACCCGGGACAGGGGGAGAGAGACCCAGTACTTC
cdr3_aa: CSVETRDRGRETQYF